These 16 T cell receptor beta chains came from one sample sequenced in a study of cytomegalovirus exposure and HLA in healthy donors. Primers included in the PCR were 60 Vbeta and 13 Jbeta primers. TCRdb keeps only in-frame clones here, not all; method: immunoSEQ multiplex PCR. The table lists tens of thousands of clones, 75% to 90% of them singletons. Sequences were obtained from PBMCs. These receptors were collected from a woman in her thirties or forties in good health and CMV-seronegative.

This chain joins TRBV28 and TRBJ1-2; D gene unclear. The germline gives CDR1 MDHEN, CDR2 SYDVKM. V lost 8 bases, J lost 3 bases, and 19 bases lay in between. The CDR3 contains 15 residues. Here the CDR3 reads CASLGSRESYYGYTF. CDR3 DNA: TGTGCCAGCCTCGGAAGCCGGGAATCATACTATGGCTACACCTTC.

This chain joins TRBV27 and TRBJ2-3; D not certain. CDR3 length equals 11 residues. Trimming removed 3 bases from V and 5 bases from J, with 3 bases in between. The germline V gene encodes CDR1 MNHEY and CDR2 SMNVEV (reference sequence). The CDR3, as DNA: TGTGCCAGCAGTTTCCAAGATACGCAGTATTTT. It specifies CASSFQDTQYF.

The chain combines TRBV5-6 with TRBJ2-1; D gene ambiguous. V lost 1 base and J 0 bases, leaving 11 bases between the germline ends. CDR1 is SGHDT, CDR2 YYEEEE, per germline. This CDR3 spans 16 amino acids. The CDR3 spells CASSLLFPSSYNEQFF. CDR3 nucleotide sequence: TGTGCCAGCAGCTTGCTATTCCCGAGCTCCTACAATGAGCAGTTCTTC.

V gene TRBV28 combines with J gene TRBJ2-3, with 7 bases matching TRBD2. The V gene's germline CDR1 is MDHEN and CDR2 SYDVKM. The CDR3 covers 15 residues. The ends lost 7 bases at V and 2 bases at J; junction bases unmatched: 9. The DNA of the CDR3 is TGTGCCAGCATAAGTCCTAGCGGTCACACAGATACGCAGTATTTT. Amino acids: CASISPSGHTDTQYF.

This clone is a singleton in its sample. The junction departs from the called germline gene at one end, perhaps through a read error. This specimen includes other DNA sequences encoding the same CDR3. The chain uses TRBV7-3 and TRBJ1-1; 8 bases line up with TRBD1. CDR1 is SGHTA and CDR2 is FQGTGA in the germline V gene. The CDR3 loop spans 13 amino acids. The CDR3 nucleotides read TGTGCCAGCAGCTTAACGAGACAGGGGCAAGCCTTCTTT. Protein sequence: CASSLTRQGQAFF.

CDR3 nucleotide sequence: TGTGCCAGCAGCTTACAGAACGAGCAGTACTTC. It is translated as CASSLQNEQYF. The chain combines TRBV13 with TRBJ2-7; D is undetermined. This CDR3 region has 11 residues. The V end was cut by 2 bases, the J end by 5 bases, with 4 bases between. Germline lookup yields CDR1 PRHDT and CDR2 FYEKMQ (reference sequence). The whole variable domain, remainder taken from reference TRBV13 and TRBJ2-7, is AAGVIQSPRHLIKEKRETATLKCYPIPRHDTVYWYQQGPGQDPQFLISFYEKMQSDKGSIPDRFSAQQFSDYHSELNMSSLELGDSALYFCASSLQNEQYFGPGTRLTVT.

The J gene is TRBJ2-1, the V gene TRBV11-3; 9 bases map to TRBD1. The length of the CDR3 is 13 residues. Germline trimming cut 4 bases from V and 12 bases from J; bases unmatched to any gene: 7. In germline, CDR1 is SGHNT, CDR2 YENEEA. The CDR3 spells CASSSLQGASQFF. CDR3 nucleotides: TGTGCCAGCAGCTCTCTACAGGGGGCGTCGCAGTTCTTC.

This clone was counted a single time. V usage is TRBV5-1 and J usage is TRBJ2-7, with TRBD2 matching 7 bases. V lost 1 base and J lost 0; bases outside the gene matches: 13. Germline V lookup: CDR1 SGHRS, CDR2 YFSETQ. This CDR3 has 18 residues. CDR3 DNA: TGCGCCAGCAGCTTGTGGCCGGTGGGGCTAGCGGACTCCTACGAGCAGTACTTC. It encodes CASSLWPVGLADSYEQYF.

The chain joins TRBV27 to TRBJ2-2, with D maybe TRBD1 (5 bases). From germline, CDR1 is MNHEY and CDR2 SMNVEV (reference sequence). V dropped 6 bases and J dropped 0 bases, with 11 bases sitting between them. This CDR3 spans 15 amino acids. The CDR3 is CASSRQISNTGELFF. The CDR3 region has the DNA TGTGCCAGCAGCAGACAGATATCGAACACCGGGGAGCTGTTTTTT.

Written as DNA, the CDR3 is TGCGCCAGCAGCTTGTTACCCGGGAGCTCAGATACGCAGTATTTT. It encodes CASSLLPGSSDTQYF. The chain links TRBV5-1 to TRBJ2-3; a possible D gene is TRBD2 (6 bases). Germline V gene lookup returns CDR1 SGHRS and CDR2 YFSETQ. The ends were cut back, 1 base at V and 4 bases at J, with 13 bases in the middle. The CDR3 is made up of 15 amino acids.

This clone was observed a few times. V is TRBV4-2 and J is TRBJ1-5; D is unresolved. V was clipped by 0 bases and J by 7 bases, with 4 bases between them. CDR3 size: 12 residues. CDR1 LGHNA and CDR2 YNFKEQ come from the germline V gene. The CDR3 bases are TGTGCCAGCAGCCAAGAGTCACAGCCCCAGCATTTT. This codes for CASSQESQPQHF.

In its sample, this clone was seen once. The CDR3 spells CATRDTTGELFF. The CDR3 nucleotides read TGTGCCACCCGGGACACTACCGGGGAGCTGTTTTTT. V is TRBV15 and J is TRBJ2-2, with D possibly matching TRBD1 (6 bases). V was cut by 8 bases and J by 5 bases, with 9 bases left in between. Germline V gives CDR1 LNHNV, CDR2 YYDKDF (reference sequence). The CDR3 is 12 residues long.

The CDR3 DNA is TGTGCCACCAGCAGTCGACAGGAGAATGAAAAACTGTTTTTT. Translation gives CATSSRQENEKLFF. The gene calls are TRBV15 and TRBJ1-4; a possible D gene is TRBD1 (6 bases). The germline V gene has CDR1 LNHNV and CDR2 YYDKDF (reference sequence). The CDR3 covers 14 residues. V was pared by 3 bases and J by 5 bases, with 10 bases between.

J is TRBJ2-1 and V is TRBV29-1; 8 bases agree with TRBD1. V lost 4 bases and J lost 7; bases outside the gene matches: 9. The CDR3 runs 14 residues. The germline CDR1 and CDR2 sequences are SQVTM and ANQGSEA. The CDR3 protein is CSVVPVTGENEQFF. In DNA form, the CDR3 reads TGCAGCGTTGTTCCGGTGACAGGGGAGAATGAGCAGTTCTTC.

The chain joins TRBV7-2 to TRBJ1-2; 10 nucleotides match TRBD1. The CDR3 is made up of 13 amino acids. Germline CDR1 and CDR2: SGHTA and FQGNSA. V shed 5 bases, J shed 6 bases, and the junction held 3 bases outside the gene matches. The CDR3 bases are TGTGCCAGCAGCACGGGACAGGGGAATGGCTACACCTTC. Amino acids: CASSTGQGNGYTF.

The chain combines TRBV7-2 with TRBJ2-7, with 7 bases that match TRBD2. V was clipped by 1 base and J by 2 bases; unmatched bases: 5. The CDR3 loop spans 15 amino acids. Looked up from germline, CDR1 is SGHTA and CDR2 is FQGNSA. The chain's CDR3 is CASSLGGGSAYEQYF. The CDR3 bases are TGTGCCAGCAGCTTAGGGGGCGGGAGCGCCTACGAGCAGTACTTC.